This T cell receptor beta chain was sequenced in a study of pediatric ulcerative colitis. The rectum was sampled with one to two pinch biopsies at colonoscopy. Only in-frame clones appear in the TCRdb table, and some are missing; sequencing was by immunoSEQ multiplex PCR. The repertoire includes more than 10,000 clones, approximately 71% of them detected once, and over 3.5% sits in the top ten. Germline values: CDR1 MNHEY, CDR2 SVGAGI. The V end was cut by 7 bases, the J end by 2 bases, with 11 bases between. CDR3 length: 13 amino acids. This rearrangement joins TRBV6-5 to TRBJ1-2, with a possible D match to TRBD1 (5 bases). Sequenced: gut tissue. The clonotype was recovered from a boy between 10 and 17 years old who was a control in a study of pediatric ulcerative colitis. The chain's CDR3 is CASTKGSNYGYTF. The CDR3 DNA reads as TGTGCCAGCACCAAGGGGAGCAACTATGGCTACACCTTC.